This T cell receptor (beta chain) was identified in a study of blood T cell repertoires in COVID-19. V was trimmed by 3 bases and J by 5 bases, leaving 8 bases between them. The CDR3 has 12 amino acids. Germline V CDR1 and CDR2: LGHNT, FRNRAP. TCRdb keeps only in-frame clones here, not all; method: immunoSEQ multiplex PCR. The data hold hundreds of thousands of clones, with over 75% observed a single time. The sequence came from a woman in her twenties or thirties who had recovered from COVID-19. Sample: PBMCs or T cells enriched from blood (not recorded which). The chain combines TRBV12-5 with TRBJ2-7; unclear D gene. Written as DNA, the CDR3 is TGTGCTAGTGGTTTTTGTTTAGACGAGCAGTACTTC. It codes for CASGFCLDEQYF. The full variable domain, its missing parts supplied by reference TRBV12-5 and TRBJ2-7, is DARVTQTPRHKVTEMGQEVTMRCQPILGHNTVFWYRQTMMQGLELLAYFRNRAPLDDSGMPKDRFSAEMPDATLATLKIQPSEPRDSAVYFCASGFCLDEQYFGPGTRLTVT.